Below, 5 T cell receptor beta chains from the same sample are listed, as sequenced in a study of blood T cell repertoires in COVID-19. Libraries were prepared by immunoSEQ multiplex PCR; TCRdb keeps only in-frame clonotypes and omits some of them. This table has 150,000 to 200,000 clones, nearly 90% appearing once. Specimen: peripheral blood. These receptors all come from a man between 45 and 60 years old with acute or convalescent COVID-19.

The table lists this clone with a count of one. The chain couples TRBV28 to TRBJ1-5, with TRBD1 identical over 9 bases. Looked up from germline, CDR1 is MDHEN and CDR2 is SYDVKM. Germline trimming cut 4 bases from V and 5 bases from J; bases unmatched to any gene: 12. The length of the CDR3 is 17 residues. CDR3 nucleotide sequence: TGTGCCAGCAGTTCGCATGGGACAGGGCGAGGAGATCAGCCCCAGCATTTT. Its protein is CASSSHGTGRGDQPQHF.

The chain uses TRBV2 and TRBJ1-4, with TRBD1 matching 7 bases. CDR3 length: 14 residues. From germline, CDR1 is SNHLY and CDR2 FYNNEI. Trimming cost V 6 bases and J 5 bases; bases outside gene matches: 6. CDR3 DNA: TGTGCCAGCAGGGGACAGACATTGAATGAAAAACTGTTTTTT. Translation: CASRGQTLNEKLFF.

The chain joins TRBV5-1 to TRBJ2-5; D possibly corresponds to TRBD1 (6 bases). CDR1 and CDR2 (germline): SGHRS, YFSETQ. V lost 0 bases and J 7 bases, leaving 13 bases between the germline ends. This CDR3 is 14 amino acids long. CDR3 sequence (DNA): TGCGCCAGCAGCTTGGCCACAGGGCTGGGGACCCAGTACTTC. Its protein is CASSLATGLGTQYF.

In DNA form, the CDR3 reads TGCGCCAGCAGAGCGGACGGCGCGAACACCGGGGAGCTGTTTTTT. This translates into CASRADGANTGELFF. This chain joins TRBV10-2 and TRBJ2-2; a possible D gene is TRBD2 (5 bases). From germline, CDR1 is WSHSY and CDR2 SAAADI. The V end lost 6 bases, the J end lost 0 bases, and 11 bases lay between the germline ends. The CDR3 sequence is 15 residues long.

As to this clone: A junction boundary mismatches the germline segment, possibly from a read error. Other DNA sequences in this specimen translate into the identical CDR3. The CDR3 loop is CASSLDPGSSYNEQFF. The CDR3 nucleotides read TGTGCCAGTAGCTTAGACCCTGGTAGCTCCTACAATGAGCAGTTCTTC. The chain has TRBV7-6 and TRBJ2-1; D not certain. The CDR3 runs to 16 residues. Germline lookup yields CDR1 SGHVS and CDR2 FNYEAQ.